Sequencing of this T cell receptor (beta chain) was carried out in a study of CD8 T cells in Susac syndrome. Trimming took 3 bases from V and 3 from J, leaving 21 bases between them. CDR1 is DFQATT, CDR2 SNEGSKA, per germline (reference sequence). The CDR3 spans 17 residues. The sequenced target, TCR beta, came from blood CD8+ and CD4+ T cells. Included as multiple sclerosis controls were treatment-naive patients who had stable or active relapsing-remitting disease. Reverse transcription of roughly 0.45 to 1 ug RNA used random hexamers. Multiplex PCR with immunoSEQ amplified the TCR beta CDR3 across 54 Vbeta and 13 Jbeta. Each CDR3 protein gets one entry after TCRdb re-called the immunoSEQ multiplex PCR reads with MiXCR. This sample yields some 150,000 distinct CDR3 sequences, of which less than 97% are seen a single time; 0.15% belongs to the top ten.

This clonotype was obtained from a human donor with multiple sclerosis. The sequencing input was CD8+ T cells from PBMCs. The chain employs TRBV20-1 and TRBJ2-1, with TRBD1 as a possible D gene (5 bases). CDR3 sequence: CSASLGVGARFYNEQFF. The CDR3 coding sequence is TGCAGTGCTAGTTTAGGCGTTGGGGCGAGGTTCTACAATGAGCAGTTCTTC.